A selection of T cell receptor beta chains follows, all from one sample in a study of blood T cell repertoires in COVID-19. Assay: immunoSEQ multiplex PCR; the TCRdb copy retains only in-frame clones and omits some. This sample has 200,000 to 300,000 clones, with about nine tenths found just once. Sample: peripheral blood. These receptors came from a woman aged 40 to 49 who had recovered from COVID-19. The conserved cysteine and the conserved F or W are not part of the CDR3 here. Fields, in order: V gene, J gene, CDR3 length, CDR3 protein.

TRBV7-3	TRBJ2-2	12	ASSLSSGFGELF
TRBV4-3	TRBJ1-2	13	ASSQDQGKNYGYT
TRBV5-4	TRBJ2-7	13	ASSPRQGSTLEQY
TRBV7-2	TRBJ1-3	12	ATPLGGSGNTIY
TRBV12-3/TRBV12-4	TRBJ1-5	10	ASSTEYQPQH
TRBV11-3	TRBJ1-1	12	ATYPGEMNTEAF
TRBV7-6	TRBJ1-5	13	ASSPYRGHVQPQH
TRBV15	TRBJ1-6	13	ATSREPGLNSPLH
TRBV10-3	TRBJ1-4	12	AISAGSTNEKLF
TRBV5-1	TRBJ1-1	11	ASSVGQTTEAF
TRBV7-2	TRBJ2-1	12	ASSLEREESEQF
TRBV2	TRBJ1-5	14	ASSLLRQPSNQPQH
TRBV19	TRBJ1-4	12	ASISRGGNEKLF
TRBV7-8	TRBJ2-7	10	ASSLAFYEQY
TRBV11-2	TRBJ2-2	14	ASSLVLGGDTGELF
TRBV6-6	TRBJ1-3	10	ASLYSGNTIY
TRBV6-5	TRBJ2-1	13	ASSRGGGSYNEQF
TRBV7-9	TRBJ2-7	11	ASSRGLSYEQY
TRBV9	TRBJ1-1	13	ASSALIGRDTEAF
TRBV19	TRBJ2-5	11	ASSIRVRETQY
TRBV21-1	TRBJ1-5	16	ASSKVRSGGYRNQPQH
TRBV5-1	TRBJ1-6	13	ASSETGIYNSPLH
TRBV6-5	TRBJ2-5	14	ASSNWVQRGQETQY
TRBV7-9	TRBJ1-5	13	ASSGDGRRNQPQH
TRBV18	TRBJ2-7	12	ASSRAGQGHEQY
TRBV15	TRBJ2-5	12	ATSRDLSRETQY
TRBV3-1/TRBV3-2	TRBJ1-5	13	ASSRTGGSNQPQH
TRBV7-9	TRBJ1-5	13	ASSLGIGVIQPQH
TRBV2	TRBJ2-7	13	ASSEWGTASYEQY
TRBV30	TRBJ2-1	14	AWSRLASGGPEEQF
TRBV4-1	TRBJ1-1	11	ASSRDKLGEAF
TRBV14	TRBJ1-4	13	ASSQVGATNEKLF
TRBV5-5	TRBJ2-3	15	ASSFRLQGANADTQY
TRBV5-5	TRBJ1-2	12	ASSLAGRNYGYT
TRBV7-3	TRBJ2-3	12	ASSLEGGTDTQY
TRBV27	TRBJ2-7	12	ASRPGTGGREQY
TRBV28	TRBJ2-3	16	ASSLRGPTGGDTDTQY